This TCR beta chain was obtained from a study of control samples from healthy donors and cancer patients. Assay: immunoSEQ multiplex PCR; the TCRdb copy retains only in-frame clones and omits some. The sample yields 150,000 to 200,000 clones, approximately 90% seen once. The V segment lost 2 bases and the J segment 8 bases; nucleotides outside the gene matches: 4. The CDR3 has 13 residues. The V and J genes are TRBV12-3 or TRBV12-4 and TRBJ1-2, with TRBD1 identical over 8 bases. The sequencing input was blood. The sequence derives from a man aged 25-45 years in good health. The CDR3 bases are TGTGCCAGCAGTTTACAGGGGGCGGACGGCTACACCTTC. It is translated as CASSLQGADGYTF.